This TCR beta chain was captured in a study of T-cell memory formation after mild COVID-19. Study details: There were largely donor-specific TCR clusters. Study-wide results and caveats: Second-wave clones that peaked on day 37 lacked confirmed SARS-CoV-2 specificity.

With constant-segment primers, 5'RACE yielded cDNA libraries of TCR alpha and TCR beta that carried sample barcodes and UMIs. TCRdb fed the 5' RACE reads into MiXCR, producing one record per CDR3 protein. The repertoire has 560,000 or so distinct CDR3 sequences, 15% to 20% of them found once; the top ten carry around 8.1%. Notes on this clonotype: The antigen is undetermined.

Germline lookup yields CDR1 SGHNT and CDR2 YYREEE (reference sequence). V lost 2 bases and J lost 2, with 10 bases in between. The CDR3 loop spans 14 amino acids. Sample: PBMCs or a T cell subset sorted from them (not recorded which). The TCR sequence derives from an adult woman who had mild COVID-19 (a few samples of this study predate the infection). Cell type and time point are not known. The J gene is TRBJ1-2, the V gene TRBV5-4, with D tentatively TRBD1 (5 bases). The CDR3 loop reads CASSLIGGNYGYTF. Written as DNA, the CDR3 is TGTGCCAGCAGCTTAATCGGGGGGAACTATGGCTACACCTTC.